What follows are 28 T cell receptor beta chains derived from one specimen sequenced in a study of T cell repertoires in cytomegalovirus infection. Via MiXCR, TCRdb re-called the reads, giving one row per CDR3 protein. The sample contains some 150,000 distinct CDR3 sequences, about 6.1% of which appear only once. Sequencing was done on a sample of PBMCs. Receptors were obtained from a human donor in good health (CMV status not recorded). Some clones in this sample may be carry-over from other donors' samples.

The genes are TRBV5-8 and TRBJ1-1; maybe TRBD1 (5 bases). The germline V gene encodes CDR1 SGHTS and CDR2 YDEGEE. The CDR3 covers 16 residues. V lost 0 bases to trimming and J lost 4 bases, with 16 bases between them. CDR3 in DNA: TGTGCCAGCAGCTTGGCCGCCTTGGGGGTCATCACTGAAGCTTTCTTT. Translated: CASSLAALGVITEAFF.

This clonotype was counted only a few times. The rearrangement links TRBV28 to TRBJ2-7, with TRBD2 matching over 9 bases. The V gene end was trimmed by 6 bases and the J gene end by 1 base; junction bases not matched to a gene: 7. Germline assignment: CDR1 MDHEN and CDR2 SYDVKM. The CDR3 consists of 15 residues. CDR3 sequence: CASRRDSGGSYEQYF. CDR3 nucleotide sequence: TGTGCCAGCAGGCGCGATAGCGGGGGTTCCTACGAGCAGTACTTC.

The CDR3 sequence is CSVVGHFSGANVLTF. The CDR3, as DNA: TGCAGCGTTGTGGGACATTTTTCTGGGGCCAACGTCCTGACTTTC. This sequence joins TRBV29-1 and TRBJ2-6; TRBD1 is a possible D gene (6 bases). Germline V gene lookup returns CDR1 SQVTM and CDR2 ANQGSEA. Trimming took off 4 bases at V and 1 base at J, with 11 bases between the two ends. This CDR3 has 15 residues.

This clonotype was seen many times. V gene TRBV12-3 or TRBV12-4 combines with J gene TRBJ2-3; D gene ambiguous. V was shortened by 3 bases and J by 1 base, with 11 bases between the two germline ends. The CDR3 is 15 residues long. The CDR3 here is CASSLPGVGTDTQYF. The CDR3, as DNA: TGTGCCAGCAGTTTGCCTGGGGTGGGCACAGATACGCAGTATTTT.

CDR3 in DNA: TGCAGCGTCCTAGCGGGGTCTCTCATTTTCACAGATACGCAGTATTTT. Its protein is CSVLAGSLIFTDTQYF. This chain joins TRBV29-1 and TRBJ2-3; 9 bases are shared with TRBD2. Germline V CDR1 and CDR2: SQVTM, ANQGSEA. The J segment lost 2 bases and the V segment lost 6 bases, leaving 12 bases of the junction unmatched. The CDR3 spans 16 residues.

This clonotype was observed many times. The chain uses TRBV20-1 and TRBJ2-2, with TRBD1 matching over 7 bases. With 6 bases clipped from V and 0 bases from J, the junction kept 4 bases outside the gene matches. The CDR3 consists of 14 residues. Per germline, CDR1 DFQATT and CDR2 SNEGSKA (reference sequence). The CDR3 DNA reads TGCAGTGCCTCCGGGACAGCGAACACCGGGGAGCTGTTTTTT. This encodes CSASGTANTGELFF.

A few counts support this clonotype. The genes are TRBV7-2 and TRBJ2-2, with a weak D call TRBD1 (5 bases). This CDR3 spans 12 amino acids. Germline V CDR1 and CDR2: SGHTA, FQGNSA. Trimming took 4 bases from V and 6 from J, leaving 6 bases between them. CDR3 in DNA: TGTGCCAGCAGCTGGGGCCCCGGGGAGCTGTTTTTT. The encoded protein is CASSWGPGELFF. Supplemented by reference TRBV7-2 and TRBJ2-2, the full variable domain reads GAGVSQSPSNKVTEKGKDVELRCDPISGHTALYWYRQSLGQGLEFLIYFQGNSAPDKSGLPSDRFSAERTGGSVSTLTIQRTQQEDSAVYLCASSWGPGELFFGEGSRLTVL.

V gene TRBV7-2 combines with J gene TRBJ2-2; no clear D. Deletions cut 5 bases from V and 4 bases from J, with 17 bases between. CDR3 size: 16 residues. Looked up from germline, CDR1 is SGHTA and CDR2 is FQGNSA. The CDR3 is CASSKTSRFSTGELFF. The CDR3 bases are TGTGCCAGCAGCAAAACCTCTAGGTTTAGCACCGGGGAGCTGTTTTTT.

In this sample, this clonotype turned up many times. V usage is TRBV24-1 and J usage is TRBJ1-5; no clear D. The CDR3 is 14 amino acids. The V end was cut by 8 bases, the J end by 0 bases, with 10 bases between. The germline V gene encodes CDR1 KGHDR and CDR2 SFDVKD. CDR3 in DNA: TGTGCCACCATCCGCAGCCATAGCAATCAGCCCCAGCATTTT. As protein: CATIRSHSNQPQHF.

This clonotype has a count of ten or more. The CDR3 nucleotides are TGTGCCAGCAGCTTAGATGGCGGGGAAAGGTATACGCAGTATTTT. The encoded protein is CASSLDGGERYTQYF. The chain is built from TRBV7-8 and TRBJ2-3, with D possibly matching TRBD2 (6 bases). CDR1 is SGHVS and CDR2 is FQNEAQ in the germline V gene. The CDR3 consists of 15 residues. V was clipped by 1 base and J by 7 bases, with 15 bases between them.

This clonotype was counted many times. CDR3 protein: CSAEASGRTEAFF. DNA of the CDR3: TGCAGTGCCGAGGCATCAGGGCGAACTGAAGCTTTCTTT. J is TRBJ1-1 and V is TRBV20-1; tentative D call: TRBD1 (5 bases). Germline-derived CDR1 and CDR2 are DFQATT and SNEGSKA (reference sequence). The CDR3 consists of 13 residues. The V end lost 6 bases, the J end lost 5 bases, and 16 bases lay between the germline ends.

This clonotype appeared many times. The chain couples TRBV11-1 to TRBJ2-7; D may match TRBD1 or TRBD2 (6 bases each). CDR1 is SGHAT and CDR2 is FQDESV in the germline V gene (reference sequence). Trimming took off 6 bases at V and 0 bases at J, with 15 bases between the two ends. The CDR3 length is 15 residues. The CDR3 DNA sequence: TGTGCCAGCAGTAGAAGGGGGGTCACCTCCTACGAGCAGTACTTC. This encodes CASSRRGVTSYEQYF.

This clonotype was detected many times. This CDR3 reads CASSLGGGGMNTEAFF. CDR3 coding DNA: TGTGCCAGCAGCTTAGGCGGGGGCGGAATGAACACTGAAGCTTTCTTT. The gene calls are TRBV7-9 and TRBJ1-1, with D perhaps matching TRBD1 (6 bases). V lost 1 base, J lost 0 bases, and 12 bases lay in between. Per the germline V gene, CDR1 is SEHNR and CDR2 is FQNEAQ (reference sequence). This CDR3 spans 16 amino acids.

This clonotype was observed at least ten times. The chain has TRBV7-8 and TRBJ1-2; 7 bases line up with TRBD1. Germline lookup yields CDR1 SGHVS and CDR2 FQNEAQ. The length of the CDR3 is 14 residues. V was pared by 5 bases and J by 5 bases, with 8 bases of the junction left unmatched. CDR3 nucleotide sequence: TGTGCCAGCAGCACCAGGACAGGCTTTTATGGCTACACCTTC. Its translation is CASSTRTGFYGYTF. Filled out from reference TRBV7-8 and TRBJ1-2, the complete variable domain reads GAGVSQSPRYKVAKRGQDVALRCDPISGHVSLFWYQQALGQGPEFLTYFQNEAQLDKSGLPSDRFFAERPEGSVSTLKIQRTQQEDSAVYLCASSTRTGFYGYTFGSGTRLTVV.

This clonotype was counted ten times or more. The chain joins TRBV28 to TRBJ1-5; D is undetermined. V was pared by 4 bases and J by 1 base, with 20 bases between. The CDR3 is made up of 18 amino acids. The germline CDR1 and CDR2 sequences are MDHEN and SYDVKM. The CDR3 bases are TGTGCCAGCAGTTACTCACGCTCAGAGATGGCGAGCAATCAGCCCCAGCATTTT. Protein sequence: CASSYSRSEMASNQPQHF. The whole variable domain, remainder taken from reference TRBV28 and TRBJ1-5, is DVKVTQSSRYLVKRTGEKVFLECVQDMDHENMFWYRQDPGLGLRLIYFSYDVKMKEKGDIPEGYSVSREKKERFSLILESASTNQTSMYLCASSYSRSEMASNQPQHFGDGTRLSIL.

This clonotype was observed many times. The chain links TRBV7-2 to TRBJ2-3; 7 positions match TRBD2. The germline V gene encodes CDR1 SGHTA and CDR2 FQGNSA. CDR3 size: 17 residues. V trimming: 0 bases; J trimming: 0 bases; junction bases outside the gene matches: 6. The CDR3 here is CASSLAGGTFSTDTQYF. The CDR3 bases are TGTGCCAGCAGCTTAGCGGGGGGGACGTTCAGCACAGATACGCAGTATTTT.

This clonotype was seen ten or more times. The CDR3 loop is CASSLAGIGYEQYF. In nucleotides, the CDR3 is TGTGCCAGCAGCTTAGCGGGAATAGGCTACGAGCAGTACTTC. The genes are TRBV7-9 and TRBJ2-7; no firm D call. CDR3 length equals 14 residues. Germline V gene sequence: CDR1 SEHNR, CDR2 FQNEAQ (reference sequence). V shed 0 bases and J shed 3 bases, with 9 bases lying between them.

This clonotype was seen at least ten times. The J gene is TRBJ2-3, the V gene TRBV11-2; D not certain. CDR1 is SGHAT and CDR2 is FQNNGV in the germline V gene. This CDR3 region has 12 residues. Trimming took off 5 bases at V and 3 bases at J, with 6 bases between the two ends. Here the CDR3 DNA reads TGTGCCAGCAGCACCCGTACAGATACGCAGTATTTT. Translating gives CASSTRTDTQYF.

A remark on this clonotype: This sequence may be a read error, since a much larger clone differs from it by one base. The CDR3 DNA sequence: TGTGCCAGCAGTTGGGGGACTGAAGCTTTCTTT. Its translation: CASSWGTEAFF. The chain is built from TRBV27 and TRBJ1-1; D is possibly TRBD1 (5 bases). Trimming shortened V by 4 bases and J by 5 bases, and 5 bases separated the two germline ends. The CDR3 is 11 residues long. CDR1 MNHEY and CDR2 SMNVEV come from the germline V gene (reference sequence).

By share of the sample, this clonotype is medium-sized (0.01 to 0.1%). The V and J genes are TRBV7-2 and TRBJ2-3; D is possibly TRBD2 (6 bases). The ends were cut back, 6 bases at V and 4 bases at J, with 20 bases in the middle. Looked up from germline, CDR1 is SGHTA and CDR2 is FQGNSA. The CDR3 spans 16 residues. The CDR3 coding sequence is TGTGCCAGCAGTAGGTTGGGGGGTGTAGGCGCAGATACGCAGTATTTT. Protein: CASSRLGGVGADTQYF.

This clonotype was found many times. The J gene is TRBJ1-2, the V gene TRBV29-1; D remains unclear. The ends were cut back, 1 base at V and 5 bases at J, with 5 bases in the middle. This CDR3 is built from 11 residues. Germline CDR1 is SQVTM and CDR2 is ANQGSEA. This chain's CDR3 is CSVEVLYGYTF. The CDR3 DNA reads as TGCAGCGTTGAAGTCCTTTATGGCTACACCTTC.

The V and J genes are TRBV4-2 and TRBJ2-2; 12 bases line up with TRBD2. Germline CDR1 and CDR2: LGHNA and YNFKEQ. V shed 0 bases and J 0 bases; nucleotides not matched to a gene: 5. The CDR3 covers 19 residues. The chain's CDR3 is CASSQDLLAGGPNTGELFF. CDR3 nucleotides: TGTGCCAGCAGCCAAGATCTTCTAGCGGGGGGGCCGAACACCGGGGAGCTGTTTTTT.

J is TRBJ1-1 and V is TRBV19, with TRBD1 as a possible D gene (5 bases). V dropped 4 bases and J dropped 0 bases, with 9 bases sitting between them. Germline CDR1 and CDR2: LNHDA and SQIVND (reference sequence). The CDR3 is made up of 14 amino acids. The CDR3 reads CASSSPGLNTEAFF. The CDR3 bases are TGTGCCAGTAGTAGTCCGGGACTGAACACTGAAGCTTTCTTT.

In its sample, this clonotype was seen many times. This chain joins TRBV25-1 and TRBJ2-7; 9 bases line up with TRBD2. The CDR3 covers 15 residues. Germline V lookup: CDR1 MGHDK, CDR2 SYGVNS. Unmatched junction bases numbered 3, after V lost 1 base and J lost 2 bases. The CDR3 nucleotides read TGTGCCAGCAGTGAATGGGCTAGCGGGACCTACGAGCAGTACTTC. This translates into CASSEWASGTYEQYF.

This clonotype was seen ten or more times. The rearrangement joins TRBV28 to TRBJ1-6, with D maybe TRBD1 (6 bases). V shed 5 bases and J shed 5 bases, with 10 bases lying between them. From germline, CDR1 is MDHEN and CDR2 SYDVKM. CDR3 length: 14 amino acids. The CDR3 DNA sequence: TGTGCCAGCAGTCACGACAGGAATAATTCACCCCTCCACTTT. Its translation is CASSHDRNNSPLHF.

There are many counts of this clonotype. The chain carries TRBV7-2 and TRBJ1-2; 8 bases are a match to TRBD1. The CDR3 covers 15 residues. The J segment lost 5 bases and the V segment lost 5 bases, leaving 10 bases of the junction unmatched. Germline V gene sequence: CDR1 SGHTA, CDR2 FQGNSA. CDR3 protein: CASSPDRGWRYGYTF. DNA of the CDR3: TGTGCCAGCAGCCCAGACAGGGGTTGGCGTTATGGCTACACCTTC.

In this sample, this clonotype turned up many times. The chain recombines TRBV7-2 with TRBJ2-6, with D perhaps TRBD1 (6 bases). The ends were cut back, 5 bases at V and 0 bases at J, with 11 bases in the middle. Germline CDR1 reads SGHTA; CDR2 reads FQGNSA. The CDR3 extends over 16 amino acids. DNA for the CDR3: TGTGCCAGCAGCCGACAGGCTGTCTCTGGGGCCAACGTCCTGACTTTC. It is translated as CASSRQAVSGANVLTF.

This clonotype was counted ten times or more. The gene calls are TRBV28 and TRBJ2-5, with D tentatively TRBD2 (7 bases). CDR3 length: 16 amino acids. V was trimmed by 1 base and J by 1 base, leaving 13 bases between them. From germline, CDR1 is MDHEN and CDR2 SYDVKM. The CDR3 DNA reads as TGTGCCAGCAGTTTATTGGGGGGGGGCCTCCAAGAGACCCAGTACTTC. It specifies CASSLLGGGLQETQYF.